The 7 T cell receptor beta chains below all came from one sample that was sequenced in a study of blood T cell repertoires in COVID-19. The data were produced by immunoSEQ multiplex PCR, yet TCRdb's version contains in-frame clones alone and is incomplete. The sample carries tens of thousands of clones, approximately 91% recorded once. The material sequenced was peripheral blood. Receptors originate from a man between 50 and 59 years old with active COVID-19.

The CDR3 loop reads CASRRGGETQYF. CDR3 coding DNA: TGTGCCAGCAGACGTGGGGGGGAGACCCAGTACTTC. The rearrangement links TRBV7-9 to TRBJ2-5, with a possible D match to TRBD2 (6 bases). CDR3 length: 12 amino acids. The germline V gene has CDR1 SEHNR and CDR2 FQNEAQ (reference sequence). V shed 6 bases and J shed 5 bases, with 10 bases lying between them.

The chain joins TRBV6-1 to TRBJ2-2, with D possibly being TRBD2 (5 bases). Germline V lookup: CDR1 MNHNS, CDR2 SASEGT. The CDR3 contains 15 residues. Trimming left V 2 bases short and J 4 bases short, with 11 bases between. For the CDR3, the DNA is TGTGCCAGCAGTGAACTGGAGAGGGCCACCGGGGAGCTGTTTTTT. It is translated as CASSELERATGELFF.

J is TRBJ2-3 and V is TRBV2, with 9 bases identical to TRBD1. Germline V gene data show CDR1 as SNHLY and CDR2 as FYNNEI. The V segment lost 7 bases and the J segment 2 bases; nucleotides outside the gene matches: 4. CDR3 length equals 14 residues. The CDR3 here is CASNRGLYTDTQYF. CDR3 sequence (DNA): TGTGCCAGCAACAGGGGGCTTTACACAGATACGCAGTATTTT.

This rearrangement joins TRBV6-2 or TRBV6-3 to TRBJ1-2; a weak D match, TRBD1 (5 bases). CDR1 MNHEY and CDR2 SVGEGT come from the germline V gene. This CDR3 is built from 18 residues. Deletions cut 2 bases from V and 4 bases from J, with 23 bases between. CDR3 coding DNA: TGTGCCAGCAGTTACGCTAAAGCCCCAGACAGAAACTCCTATGGCTACACCTTC. It encodes CASSYAKAPDRNSYGYTF.

The V and J genes are TRBV9 and TRBJ2-2, with a possible D match to TRBD2 (5 bases). Per the germline V gene, CDR1 is SGDLS and CDR2 is YYNGEE. V dropped 4 bases and J dropped 1 base, with 8 bases sitting between them. This CDR3 region has 14 residues. In DNA, the CDR3 is TGTGCCAGCAGCCTACGGGGGAACACCGGGGAGCTGTTTTTT. Translated, it gives CASSLRGNTGELFF.

The table lists this clone with a count of one. CDR3 in DNA: TGTGCCAGTAGTCCGGGACAGCTTAATGAAAAACTGTTTTTT. Its protein product is CASSPGQLNEKLFF. This chain joins TRBV19 and TRBJ1-4; 7 bases are a match to TRBD1. This CDR3 region has 14 residues. J lost 4 bases, V lost 5 bases, and 4 bases had no gene match. Germline V lookup: CDR1 LNHDA, CDR2 SQIVND (reference sequence).

V and J are TRBV5-1 and TRBJ2-7; 9 nucleotides match TRBD2. This CDR3 region has 14 residues. Germline lookup yields CDR1 SGHRS and CDR2 YFSETQ. The V and J ends lost 5 bases and 7 bases, in that order; junction bases with no gene match: 10. The CDR3 nucleotides read TGCGCCAGCAGTCTGGCGGGGGGGCCGGAAGAGCAGTACTTC. Protein: CASSLAGGPEEQYF.